The clone carrying this T cell receptor (beta chain) was found a few times. Its antigen is as yet unknown. J lost 7 bases, V lost 3 bases, and 6 bases had no gene match. The germline V gene has CDR1 SEHNR and CDR2 FQNEAQ (reference sequence). This CDR3 has 14 amino acids. TCRdb processed the reads anew with MiXCR; each CDR3 protein has one entry. The data show around 81,000 distinct CDR3 sequences, roughly 39% seen once. This entry belongs to a study of T cell repertoires in cytomegalovirus infection. Study details: As its CMV epitopes, the study selected recently identified HLA-C-restricted and well-studied HLA-B-restricted targets. Public TCR beta signatures marked donors with CMV infection and the matching HLA.

Study-wide results and caveats: In two of eight donors, the top clonotype was HLA-C-restricted CMV-specific. Cumulative public TCR beta family frequency identified CMV carriers with the relevant HLA.

This TCR came from a human donor in good health (CMV status not recorded). Some clones in this sample may be carry-over from other donors' samples. Sequencing used CD8+ T cells from cultured PBMCs, obtained from culture after CMV antigen stimulation. The chain has TRBV7-9 and TRBJ2-7, with 10 bases matching TRBD1. CDR3 sequence (DNA): TGTGCCAGCAGCTTCGAAGACAGGGGGCGAGAGCAGTACTTC. Its translation: CASSFEDRGREQYF.